This T cell receptor beta chain emerged from a study of glioma-infiltrating T cells. Whole-study results and caveats: Very few CDR3 sequences were shared between tissue and blood.

This clonotype was found many times. Its antigen is undetermined. Looked up from germline, CDR1 is DFQATT and CDR2 is SNEGSKA (reference sequence). V lost 1 base and J lost 7; bases outside the gene matches: 13. This CDR3 spans 16 amino acids. TCR alpha and beta CDR3 regions were amplified from RNA using iRepertoire nested multiplex PCR. TCRdb analysed the multiplex PCR reads with MiXCR anew, one entry per CDR3 protein. The repertoire holds roughly 100,000 distinct CDR3 sequences, with around 40% as singletons. This chain joins TRBV20-1 and TRBJ1-5; 7 positions agree with TRBD1. This clonotype originated in a human donor with low-grade glioma or glioblastoma, undergoing nonglioma brain surgery, or in good health (not recorded which). Sample: glioma tissue, nonneoplastic brain tissue, or PBMCs (not recorded which). The CDR3 loop reads CSARAVHEGAGQPQHF. DNA of the CDR3: TGCAGTGCTAGAGCGGTTCATGAGGGGGCTGGGCAGCCCCAGCATTTT.